The text below deals with one T cell receptor beta chain. The antigen is not known. This sample was taken from a study of T cells in Graves' hyperthyroidism and ophthalmopathy. Exclusion of patients followed from uncontrolled infection, other autoimmune disease, pregnancy or lactation. Every diagnosis used clinical symptoms, serum thyroxine and TRAb, thyroid ultrasound and orbital computed tomography. Authors of the study amplified TCR beta CDR3 regions from RNA transcripts. The HTBI primer set drove a first-round RT-PCR of the TCR CDR3. TCRdb processed the multiplex PCR reads anew with MiXCR; each CDR3 protein has one entry. The data contain 550,000 to 600,000 distinct CDR3 sequences, about 43% of them seen just once; the ten biggest clones take up around a fifth. V gave up 6 bases and J gave up 10 bases, with 15 bases separating them. CDR1 and CDR2 from the germline V gene are LNHDA and SQIVND (reference sequence). The CDR3 spans 12 residues.

Study results and limitations: Most thyroid clonotypes that were expanded above 0.001 also turned up in blood.

What was sequenced was peripheral blood or thyroid tissue (not recorded which). The rearrangement links TRBV19 to TRBJ1-1; D gene uncertain. The receptor's source is an adult woman with Graves' disease, either hyperthyroidism or ophthalmopathy (not recorded which). DNA of the CDR3: TGTGCCAGTAGACTAGCCGCACGAGGAGCTTTCTTT. It encodes CASRLAARGAFF.